The 20 T cell receptor beta chains presented below share a single source sample, sequenced in a study of glioma-infiltrating T cells after dendritic cell vaccination listed by TCRdb under 2016. Receptor amplification or capture employed the immunoSEQ multiplex PCR assay. TCRdb took this table from immuneACCESS and kept in-frame rearrangements with V and J called. Such tables lack part of the clones; where checked against another copy, unresolved V genes explain under half of the gap, and the rest is unexplained. The sample records 75,000 to 95,000 clones, roughly 87% of which are singletons. Of the sample, around 2.1% is held by the ten largest clones. In light of the paper, this sample's time point label describes: after dendritic cell vaccination, including at tumor progression/relapse. The material was blood, obtained after dendritic cell vaccination. All receptors derive from a human donor with glioblastoma.

This chain joins TRBV4-1 and TRBJ2-1, with TRBD2 matching 8 bases. The germline V gene has CDR1 MGHRA and CDR2 YSYEKL. CDR3 length: 18 residues. The V and J ends lost 1 base and 4 bases, in that order; junction bases with no gene match: 12. Written as DNA, the CDR3 is TGCGCCAGCAGCCAAGGTGGATCGGCGGGGGGCAGGTACAATGAGCAGTTCTTC. It yields the protein CASSQGGSAGGRYNEQFF.

The V gene is TRBV10-1, the J gene TRBJ2-2, with D possibly being TRBD2 (5 bases). Germline V gene lookup returns CDR1 WNHNN and CDR2 SYGVQD (reference sequence). The CDR3 runs 19 residues. V was shortened by 0 bases and J by 6 bases, with 23 bases between the two germline ends. The CDR3 here is CASSESYRLRSRGAGELFF. In DNA, the CDR3 is TGCGCCAGCAGTGAGTCCTATCGGCTGAGGAGCCGGGGTGCCGGGGAGCTGTTTTTT.

This clone appeared a single time. This sequence joins TRBV18 and TRBJ1-2; D may be TRBD1 (6 bases). The CDR3 totals 14 residues. Germline V gives CDR1 KGHSH, CDR2 LQKENI. Trimming left V 3 bases short and J 0 bases short, with 8 bases between. Here the CDR3 DNA reads TGTGCCAGCTCACCCGGGACAACTAACTATGGCTACACCTTC. Residues: CASSPGTTNYGYTF.

This clone was detected only once. The chain links TRBV10-2 to TRBJ2-1, with D possibly matching TRBD1 (6 bases). The CDR3 is 14 residues long. CDR1 and CDR2 (germline): WSHSY, SAAADI. V gave up 7 bases and J gave up 4 bases, with 14 bases separating them. The CDR3 nucleotides are TGCGCCAGCACCCTTGACAGGTCTTACAATGAGCAGTTCTTC. As protein: CASTLDRSYNEQFF.

The chain is built from TRBV2 and TRBJ1-4, with 9 positions matching TRBD1. The CDR3 spans 14 residues. Germline CDR1 is SNHLY and CDR2 is FYNNEI. The junction had 9 bases not matched to a gene; V was cut back by 6 bases and J by 10 bases. The CDR3 DNA sequence: TGTGCCAGCAGGAGGGGGACAGGGTTCGGAAAACTGTTTTTT. Translation: CASRRGTGFGKLFF.

J is TRBJ2-1 and V is TRBV19, with 9 bases aligning to TRBD2. V was clipped by 1 base and J by 10 bases; unmatched bases: 5. CDR3 length equals 14 residues. Germline values: CDR1 LNHDA, CDR2 SQIVND (reference sequence). The CDR3 coding sequence is TGTGCCAGTAGTATAGGGCGGGAGGGGTGGGAGCAGTTCTTC. This sequence encodes CASSIGREGWEQFF.

The chain joins TRBV7-9 to TRBJ1-1, with 7 nucleotides matching TRBD1. The CDR3 is 13 amino acids. The V gene's germline CDR1 is SEHNR and CDR2 FQNEAQ (reference sequence). V trimming: 2 bases; J trimming: 5 bases; junction bases outside the gene matches: 2. The CDR3 DNA follows: TGTGCCAGCAGCTTACAGGGGGGAACTGAAGCTTTCTTT. It translates to CASSLQGGTEAFF.

The chain employs TRBV5-1 and TRBJ1-6; 7 nucleotides align to TRBD1. The V gene's germline CDR1 is SGHRS and CDR2 YFSETQ. The CDR3 is 15 residues long. The trim removed 1 base at V and 6 bases at J, leaving 4 bases unmatched. As DNA, the CDR3 is TGCGCCAGCAGCTTGAGGGGACAGCTTAATTCACCCCTCCACTTT. Encoded protein: CASSLRGQLNSPLHF.

The chain recombines TRBV9 with TRBJ2-2; 13 bases are a match to TRBD2. Germline CDR1 SGDLS, CDR2 YYNGEE. The CDR3 is made up of 17 amino acids. V shed 0 bases and J 4 bases; nucleotides not matched to a gene: 3. The CDR3 region is CASSVEGLAGVTGELFF. The DNA of the CDR3 is TGTGCCAGCAGCGTAGAAGGACTAGCGGGGGTCACCGGGGAGCTGTTTTTT. The full variable domain, completed using reference TRBV9 and TRBJ2-2, is DSGVTQTPKHLITATGQRVTLRCSPRSGDLSVYWYQQSLDQGLQFLIQYYNGEERAKGNILERFSAQQFPDLHSELNLSSLELGDSALYFCASSVEGLAGVTGELFFGEGSRLTVL.

CDR3 sequence: CASSASGTGGKAPYYEQYF. In DNA form, the CDR3 reads TGTGCCAGCAGCGCCTCCGGGACAGGGGGCAAGGCCCCCTACTACGAGCAGTACTTC. The chain is built from TRBV13 and TRBJ2-7, with 12 bases identical to TRBD1. J was trimmed by 3 bases and V by 5 bases; bases with no gene match: 17. Per the germline V gene, CDR1 is PRHDT and CDR2 is FYEKMQ (reference sequence). The CDR3 has 19 residues.

The chain combines TRBV7-8 with TRBJ1-5; D gene uncertain. Trimming removed 2 bases from V and 5 bases from J, with 10 bases in between. CDR3 length: 14 residues. Germline V CDR1 and CDR2: SGHVS, FQNEAQ. In nucleotides, the CDR3 is TGTGCCAGCAGCTTATCGGGGTATGATCAGCCCCAGCATTTT. It yields the protein CASSLSGYDQPQHF.

This chain connects TRBV27 to TRBJ2-3; 13 positions match TRBD2. This CDR3 region has 16 residues. Germline trimming cut 5 bases from V and 6 bases from J; bases unmatched to any gene: 8. Germline loops: CDR1 MNHEY, CDR2 SMNVEV (reference sequence). The DNA for the CDR3 is TGTGCCAGCAGTCTACTAGCGGGAGGGCCGAAGGATACGCAGTATTTT. Residues: CASSLLAGGPKDTQYF.

J is TRBJ2-7 and V is TRBV5-4, with 10 bases that match TRBD2. Germline CDR1 SGHNT, CDR2 YYREEE (reference sequence). CDR3 length equals 13 residues. V was clipped by 2 bases and J by 4 bases; unmatched bases: 0. Here the CDR3 DNA reads TGTGCCAGCAGCTTACTAGCGGGGTACGAGCAGTACTTC. This translates into CASSLLAGYEQYF.

The gene calls are TRBV25-1 and TRBJ1-1; TRBD1 matches at 8 bases. The CDR3 runs 15 residues. The trim removed 6 bases at V and 1 base at J, leaving 7 bases unmatched. Looked up from germline, CDR1 is MGHDK and CDR2 is SYGVNS. As DNA, the CDR3 is TGTGCCAGCAGCCATCCGGGACAGGCGAACACTGAAGCTTTCTTT. It encodes CASSHPGQANTEAFF.

The chain recombines TRBV5-6 with TRBJ2-5, with D possibly TRBD1 on 5 matching bases. Germline CDR1 and CDR2: SGHDT and YYEEEE. The CDR3 has 15 amino acids. Between the trimmed V and J ends, which lost 0 bases and 4 bases, there was a span of 13 bases. CDR3 DNA sequence: TGTGCCAGCAGCTTGGGACAGCTGACGGCAGAGACCCAGTACTTC. This codes for CASSLGQLTAETQYF.

The chain has TRBV5-4 and TRBJ2-5; TRBD1 matches 11 bases. Germline loops: CDR1 SGHNT, CDR2 YYREEE (reference sequence). Trimming at V came to 1 base and at J to 1 base, leaving 3 bases not matched to a gene. The CDR3 length is 16 residues. The CDR3 DNA is TGTGCCAGCAGCTTGTGGACAGGGGGCTTCCAAGAGACCCAGTACTTC. The encoded protein is CASSLWTGGFQETQYF.

The CDR3, as DNA: TGTGCCAGCAGTTCGGCCGGGACTACCTACAATGAGCAGTTCTTC. Translation gives CASSSAGTTYNEQFF. The rearrangement joins TRBV27 to TRBJ2-1; 7 positions agree with TRBD2. The trim removed 4 bases at V and 2 bases at J, leaving 5 bases unmatched. CDR1 and CDR2 (germline): MNHEY, SMNVEV (reference sequence). The CDR3 length is 15 residues.

The chain uses TRBV2 and TRBJ2-2; 9 nucleotides line up with TRBD1. Looked up from germline, CDR1 is SNHLY and CDR2 is FYNNEI. The CDR3 is 15 amino acids. J gave up 8 bases and V 3 bases, and 7 bases lay outside the gene matches. CDR3 region: CASSDSGTGIGELFF. CDR3 coding DNA: TGTGCCAGCAGTGATTCCGGGACAGGGATAGGGGAGCTGTTTTTT.

The genes are TRBV6-5 and TRBJ1-1, with D maybe TRBD1 (6 bases). V lost 1 base and J lost 4, with 7 bases in between. Per the germline V gene, CDR1 is MNHEY and CDR2 is SVGAGI. The CDR3 covers 13 residues. CDR3 amino acids: CASSYYRATEAFF. CDR3 nucleotide sequence: TGTGCCAGCAGTTACTACAGGGCCACTGAAGCTTTCTTT.

The chain is built from TRBV29-1 and TRBJ2-2; perhaps TRBD1 as D (5 bases). Germline CDR1 reads SQVTM; CDR2 reads ANQGSEA. This CDR3 has 12 residues. V was clipped by 5 bases and J by 8 bases, with 12 bases between them. CDR3 sequence: CSVLGAVGELFF. DNA of the CDR3: TGCAGCGTTCTAGGGGCCGTAGGGGAGCTGTTTTTT.